Following are 5 T cell receptor beta chains from one sample sequenced in a study of blood T cell repertoires in COVID-19. Using immunoSEQ multiplex PCR, the repertoire was profiled, and TCRdb retains in-frame clones only, with some absent. The sample has about 290,000 clones, roughly 90% seen once. The specimen was peripheral blood. The receptors originated from a woman aged 30 to 39 with COVID-19, enrolled during active disease.

The J gene is TRBJ2-3, the V gene TRBV27; 11 positions agree with TRBD2. With 6 bases clipped from V and 1 base from J, the junction kept 18 bases outside the gene matches. The germline CDR1 and CDR2 sequences are MNHEY and SMNVEV (reference sequence). The CDR3 runs to 20 residues. The CDR3 is CASRRGLAGGITWRTDTQYF. The CDR3 nucleotides read TGTGCCAGCAGGAGGGGGCTAGCGGGGGGCATAACGTGGCGCACAGATACGCAGTATTTT.

V and J are TRBV6-1 and TRBJ1-4, with 8 nucleotides matching TRBD1. Germline V gene data show CDR1 as MNHNS and CDR2 as SASEGT. The CDR3 covers 16 residues. The V segment lost 4 bases and the J segment 2 bases; nucleotides outside the gene matches: 6. CDR3 in amino acids: CASSGWQGATNEKLFF. CDR3 nucleotides: TGTGCCAGCAGTGGATGGCAGGGGGCGACTAATGAAAAACTGTTTTTT.

This chain joins TRBV6-5 and TRBJ2-1; 11 bases are a match to TRBD2. The CDR3 loop spans 15 amino acids. Germline CDR1 reads MNHEY; CDR2 reads SVGAGI. J was trimmed by 8 bases and V by 3 bases; bases with no gene match: 6. CDR3 sequence (DNA): TGTGCCAGCAGTTATGGGCTAGCGGGGGGCGATGAGCAGTTCTTC. It specifies CASSYGLAGGDEQFF.

The chain couples TRBV5-1 to TRBJ2-3; tentatively, D is TRBD1 (5 bases). CDR1 is SGHRS, CDR2 YFSETQ, per germline. V lost 2 bases and J lost 1, with 8 bases in between. This CDR3 spans 14 amino acids. In nucleotides, the CDR3 is TGCGCCAGCAGCTTAGACAGTCGCACAGATACGCAGTATTTT. Residues: CASSLDSRTDTQYF.

This chain connects TRBV6-5 to TRBJ1-2; D ambiguous. This CDR3 comprises 14 residues. CDR1 is MNHEY, CDR2 SVGAGI, per germline. Deletions cut 0 bases from V and 8 bases from J, with 13 bases between. The CDR3 DNA follows: TGTGCCAGCAGTTACTCCCGTATTTCGCGGGGCTACACCTTC. This translates into CASSYSRISRGYTF.